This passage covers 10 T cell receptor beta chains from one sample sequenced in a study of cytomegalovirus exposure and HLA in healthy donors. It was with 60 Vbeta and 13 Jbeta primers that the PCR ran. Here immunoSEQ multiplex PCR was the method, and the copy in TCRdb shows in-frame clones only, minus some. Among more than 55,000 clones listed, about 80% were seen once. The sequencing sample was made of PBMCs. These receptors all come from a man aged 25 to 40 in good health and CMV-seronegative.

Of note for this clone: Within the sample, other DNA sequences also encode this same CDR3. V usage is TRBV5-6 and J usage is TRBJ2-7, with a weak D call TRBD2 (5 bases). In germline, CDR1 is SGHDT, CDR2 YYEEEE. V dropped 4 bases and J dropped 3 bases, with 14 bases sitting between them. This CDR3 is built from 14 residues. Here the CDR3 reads CASSTGLPVYEQYF. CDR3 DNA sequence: TGTGCCAGCAGCACGGGATTACCAGTCTACGAGCAGTACTTC.

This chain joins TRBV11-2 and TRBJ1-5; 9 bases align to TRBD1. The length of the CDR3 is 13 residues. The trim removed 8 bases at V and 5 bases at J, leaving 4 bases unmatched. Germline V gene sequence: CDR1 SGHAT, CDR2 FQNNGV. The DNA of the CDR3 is TGTGCCAGCGGACAGGGGACTCATCAGCCCCAGCATTTT. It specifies CASGQGTHQPQHF.

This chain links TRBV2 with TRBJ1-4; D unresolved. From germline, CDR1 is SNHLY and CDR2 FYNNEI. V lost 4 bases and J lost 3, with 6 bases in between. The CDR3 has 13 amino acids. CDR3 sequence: CASSGGPNEKLFF. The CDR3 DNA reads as TGTGCCAGCAGTGGCGGGCCTAATGAAAAACTGTTTTTT.

CDR3 protein: CATAEAGGGTEAFF. In DNA, the CDR3 is TGTGCCACAGCCGAGGCCGGAGGAGGCACTGAAGCTTTCTTT. The chain couples TRBV7-9 to TRBJ1-1; D ambiguous. V lost 10 bases and J 4 bases, leaving 19 bases between the germline ends. Germline V lookup: CDR1 SEHNR, CDR2 FQNEAQ (reference sequence). The CDR3 has 14 residues.

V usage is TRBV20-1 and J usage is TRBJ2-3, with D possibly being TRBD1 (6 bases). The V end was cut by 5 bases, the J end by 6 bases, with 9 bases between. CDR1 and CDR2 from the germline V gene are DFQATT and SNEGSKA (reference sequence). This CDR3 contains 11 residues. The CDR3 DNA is TGCAGTGCTTACAGGGTTGATACGCAGTATTTT. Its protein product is CSAYRVDTQYF.

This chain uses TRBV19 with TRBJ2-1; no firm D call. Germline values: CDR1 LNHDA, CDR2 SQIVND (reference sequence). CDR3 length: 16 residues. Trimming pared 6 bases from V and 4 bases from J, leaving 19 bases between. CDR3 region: CASSSTRQVLYNEQFF. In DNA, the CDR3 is TGTGCCAGTAGCAGTACTCGCCAGGTCCTTTACAATGAGCAGTTCTTC.

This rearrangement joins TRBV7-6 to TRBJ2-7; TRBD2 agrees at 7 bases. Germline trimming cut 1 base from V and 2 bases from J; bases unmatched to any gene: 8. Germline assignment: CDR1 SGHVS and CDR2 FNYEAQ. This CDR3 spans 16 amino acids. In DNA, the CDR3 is TGTGCCAGCAGCTTAGAAGGGGCAGGGACTACCTACGAGCAGTACTTC. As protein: CASSLEGAGTTYEQYF.

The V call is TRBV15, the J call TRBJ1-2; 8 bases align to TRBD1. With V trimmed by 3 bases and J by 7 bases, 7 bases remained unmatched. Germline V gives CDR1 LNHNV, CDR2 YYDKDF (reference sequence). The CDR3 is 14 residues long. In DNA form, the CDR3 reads TGTGCCACCAGCAGTGGACAGGGAGGCCTTGGCTACACCTTC. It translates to CATSSGQGGLGYTF.

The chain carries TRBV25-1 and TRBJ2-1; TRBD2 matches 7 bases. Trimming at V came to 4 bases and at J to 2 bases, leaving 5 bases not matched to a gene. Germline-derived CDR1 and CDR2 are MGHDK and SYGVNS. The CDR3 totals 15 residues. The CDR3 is CASSAGGLTYNEQFF. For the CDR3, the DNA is TGTGCCAGCAGTGCGGGAGGCCTTACCTACAATGAGCAGTTCTTC.

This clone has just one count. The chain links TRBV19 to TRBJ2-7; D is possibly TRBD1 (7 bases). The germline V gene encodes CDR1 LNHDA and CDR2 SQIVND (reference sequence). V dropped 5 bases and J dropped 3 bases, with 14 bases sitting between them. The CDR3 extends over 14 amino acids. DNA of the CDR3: TGTGCCAGTAGTCCGCGACAGGGAGGCTACGAGCAGTACTTC. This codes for CASSPRQGGYEQYF.